Below are 23 T cell receptor beta chains sequenced from a single sample in a study of metastatic and nonmetastatic thyroid tumors. Until they underwent thyroid surgery, no patient had received any treatment. With MiXCR, TCRdb reprocessed the PCR reads. The sample consists of roughly 90,000 clones, just under 15% of them appearing once. Sequencing was done on a sample of blood. Every receptor here comes from a female donor with papillary thyroid cancer or a benign thyroid nodule (not recorded which). Some clones in this sample may be carry-over from other donors' samples.

This clone showed up many times. The chain uses TRBV6-2 or TRBV6-3 and TRBJ2-7, with 10 bases identical to TRBD1. This CDR3 has 15 amino acids. Trimming cost V 5 bases and J 5 bases; bases outside gene matches: 9. Looked up from germline, CDR1 is MNHEY and CDR2 is SVGEGT. In DNA form, the CDR3 reads TGTGCCAGCAGTATCGCCGGGACAGGGGAGAACGAGCAGTACTTC. It encodes CASSIAGTGENEQYF.

This clone was found many times. This sequence joins TRBV2 and TRBJ2-7; 7 bases align to TRBD1. The germline CDR1 and CDR2 sequences are SNHLY and FYNNEI. The CDR3 consists of 12 residues. The trim removed 7 bases at V and 5 bases at J, leaving 5 bases unmatched. The CDR3 nucleotides read TGTGCCAGCATAGGGGGCAGGGACGAGCAGTACTTC. Residues: CASIGGRDEQYF.

This clone was picked up many times. J is TRBJ2-7 and V is TRBV20-1; a possible D gene is TRBD1 (5 bases). V gave up 1 base and J gave up 0 bases, with 10 bases separating them. This CDR3 has 14 amino acids. Germline values: CDR1 DFQATT, CDR2 SNEGSKA (reference sequence). The CDR3 sequence is CSARVGLSSYEQYF. The CDR3 DNA reads as TGCAGTGCTAGAGTGGGGCTTAGCTCCTACGAGCAGTACTTC.

This clone was observed at least ten times. V is TRBV20-1 and J is TRBJ1-1; tentatively, D is TRBD1 (5 bases). Germline V gene data show CDR1 as DFQATT and CDR2 as SNEGSKA (reference sequence). The CDR3 loop spans 13 amino acids. Deletions cut 3 bases from V and 1 base from J, with 9 bases between. The CDR3 DNA sequence: TGCAGTGCTAGCTGGACACCGAACACTGAAGCTTTCTTT. It encodes CSASWTPNTEAFF.

This clone was detected ten times or more. V usage is TRBV11-2 and J usage is TRBJ1-1, with a possible D match to TRBD1 (6 bases). The germline gives CDR1 SGHAT, CDR2 FQNNGV. Trimming took off 1 base at V and 7 bases at J, with 13 bases between the two ends. The CDR3 runs 14 residues. CDR3 residues: CASSLVSGAREAFF. The CDR3 DNA reads as TGTGCCAGCAGCTTAGTGTCAGGGGCCCGTGAAGCTTTCTTT.

This clone was counted a few times. Sequence at one end of the junction differs from germline and may be a read error. This chain links TRBV6-5 with TRBJ2-5, with D perhaps TRBD2 (5 bases). The CDR3 totals 14 residues. From germline, CDR1 is MNHEY and CDR2 SVGAGI. CDR3 nucleotide sequence: TGTGCCAGCAGTTACACGACTATTCAAGAGACCCATTACTTC. Amino acid sequence: CASSYTTIQETHYF.

For this clone: Being one base from a much bigger clone, this may be a read error. The chain links TRBV20-1 to TRBJ2-2; D unresolved. There are 14 residues in the CDR3. Germline CDR1 is DFQATT and CDR2 is SNEGSKA (reference sequence). CDR3 in DNA: TGCGGTGCTAGAGATCGTGGTAACACCGGGGAGCTGTTTTTT. Translating gives CGARDRGNTGELFF.

This clone was seen repeatedly, ten times or more. V is TRBV15 and J is TRBJ1-5, with D unclear. CDR3 length: 14 residues. V lost 3 bases and J lost 1, with 7 bases in between. Germline assignment: CDR1 LNHNV and CDR2 YYDKDF (reference sequence). CDR3 nucleotide sequence: TGTGCCACCAGCAGCGTACGGAGCAATCAGCCCCAGCATTTT. It translates to CATSSVRSNQPQHF.

On this clone: A much larger clone is a single base away; this may be a read error. The rearrangement joins TRBV29-1 to TRBJ2-1; D perhaps matches TRBD1 (5 bases). CDR1 is SQVTM and CDR2 is ANQGSEA in the germline V gene. The CDR3 totals 12 residues. V lost 8 bases, J lost 7 bases, and 15 bases lay in between. CDR3 amino acids: CSTRQWGNEQFF. The CDR3 coding sequence is TGCAGCACCCGACAGTGGGGAAATGAGCAGTTCTTC.

There are many counts of this clone. The chain is built from TRBV28 and TRBJ1-2; 7 bases match TRBD1. Germline lookup yields CDR1 MDHEN and CDR2 SYDVKM. V trimming: 3 bases; J trimming: 5 bases; junction bases outside the gene matches: 6. The CDR3 covers 14 residues. The DNA for the CDR3 is TGTGCCAGCAGTTTGGAACAGGGGACATATGGCTACACCTTC. This translates into CASSLEQGTYGYTF.

This clone was seen ten or more times. V is TRBV19 and J is TRBJ2-7, with a weak D call TRBD2 (5 bases). Between the trimmed V and J ends, which lost 3 bases and 2 bases, there was a span of 8 bases. Per the germline V gene, CDR1 is LNHDA and CDR2 is SQIVND (reference sequence). This CDR3 has 13 amino acids. The CDR3 is CASSIGVPYEQYF. The CDR3 bases are TGTGCCAGTAGTATCGGGGTTCCCTACGAGCAGTACTTC.

The chain has TRBV4-2 and TRBJ2-1; 7 bases line up with TRBD2. Looked up from germline, CDR1 is LGHNA and CDR2 is YNFKEQ. This CDR3 region has 14 residues. Losses at the gene ends were 1 base for V and 9 bases for J; bases not matched to a gene: 6. This CDR3 reads CASSQGIGEGEQFF. In DNA, the CDR3 is TGTGCCAGCAGCCAAGGGATTGGGGAGGGTGAGCAGTTCTTC.

In this sample, this clone turned up many times. The rearrangement joins TRBV7-6 to TRBJ2-2, with 9 bases matching TRBD1. V shed 2 bases, J shed 5 bases, and the junction held 15 bases outside the gene matches. This CDR3 is 19 amino acids long. In germline, CDR1 is SGHVS, CDR2 FNYEAQ. CDR3 coding DNA: TGTGCCAGCAGCTTACAGGAGGAGGGATGGACAGGGGTAACCGGGGAGCTGTTTTTT. This gives the protein CASSLQEEGWTGVTGELFF.

Comment on this clone: One base away lies a much larger clone, so this may be a sequencing read error. The chain links TRBV30 to TRBJ2-3; 8 bases map to TRBD2. Unmatched junction bases numbered 7, after V lost 3 bases and J lost 8 bases. Per the germline V gene, CDR1 is GTSNPN and CDR2 is SVGIG (reference sequence). The CDR3 length is 13 residues. CDR3 loop: CAWRRGGSATQYF. The CDR3 coding sequence is TGTGCCTGGAGACGGGGGGGGTCTGCTACGCAGTATTTT.

This clone was seen only a few times. This chain joins TRBV6-1 and TRBJ1-5; no clear D. The V gene lost 6 bases and the J gene lost 3 bases, with 18 bases spanning the gap. The CDR3 loop spans 16 amino acids. Germline V gene data show CDR1 as MNHNS and CDR2 as SASEGT. The CDR3 DNA reads TGTGCCAGCAGCATGTTGTTGTCGTCTAACAATCAGCCCCAGCATTTT. This encodes CASSMLLSSNNQPQHF.

The chain carries TRBV20-1 and TRBJ2-3; D tentatively fits TRBD1 or TRBD2 (5 bases each). Between the trimmed V and J ends, which lost 0 bases and 3 bases, there was a span of 13 bases. This CDR3 has 15 residues. Per the germline V gene, CDR1 is DFQATT and CDR2 is SNEGSKA (reference sequence). The CDR3 reads CSAREERGPTDTQYF. The CDR3 DNA reads as TGCAGTGCTAGAGAAGAGAGGGGTCCGACAGATACGCAGTATTTT.

This clone was recorded many times. The CDR3 region is CATSRDRWGEKLFF. The CDR3 nucleotides read TGTGCCACCAGCAGAGACAGGTGGGGTGAAAAACTGTTTTTT. The J gene is TRBJ1-4, the V gene TRBV15; unclear D gene. From germline, CDR1 is LNHNV and CDR2 YYDKDF (reference sequence). This CDR3 is 14 amino acids long. With 0 bases removed from V and 7 bases from J, the gap between germline ends came to 9 bases. Supplemented by reference TRBV15 and TRBJ1-4, the full variable domain reads DAMVIQNPRYQVTQFGKPVTLSCSQTLNHNVMYWYQQKSSQAPKLLFHYYDKDFNNEADTPDNFQSRRPNTSFCFLDIRSPGLGDTAMYLCATSRDRWGEKLFFGSGTQLSVL.

V and J are TRBV24-1 and TRBJ1-2; D is ambiguous. The CDR3 is made up of 12 amino acids. Germline V CDR1 and CDR2: KGHDR, SFDVKD. V was shortened by 8 bases and J by 6 bases, with 12 bases between the two germline ends. The CDR3 sequence: CATIVWIDGYTF. The DNA for the CDR3 is TGTGCCACCATTGTCTGGATCGATGGCTACACCTTC.

This clone was found many times. The chain uses TRBV29-1 and TRBJ2-7, with a weak D call TRBD2 (6 bases). This CDR3 has 12 amino acids. Trimming cost V 6 bases and J 1 base, with 10 bases left between them. CDR1 is SQVTM and CDR2 is ANQGSEA in the germline V gene. The CDR3 region is CSVLADSYEQYF. CDR3 coding DNA: TGCAGCGTCTTAGCGGATTCCTACGAGCAGTACTTC.

This clone was seen ten or more times. This sequence may be a read error, since a much larger clone differs from it by one base. This specimen includes other DNA sequences encoding the same CDR3. The V call is TRBV6-1, the J call TRBJ1-2; 7 bases match TRBD1. Looked up from germline, CDR1 is MNHNS and CDR2 is SASEGT. The CDR3 sequence is 13 residues long. The CDR3 is CASRTGRAYGYTF. The DNA of the CDR3 is TGTGCCAGCAGGACAGGGAGGGCTTATGGTTACACCTTC.

In its sample, this clone was seen many times. V is TRBV6-1 and J is TRBJ1-2; TRBD1 matches 7 bases. The germline V gene encodes CDR1 MNHNS and CDR2 SASEGT. The CDR3 is 13 amino acids. With V trimmed by 10 bases and J by 6 bases, 11 bases remained unmatched. The CDR3 reads CATSDREGNGYTF. The CDR3 DNA is TGTGCCACCTCCGACAGGGAGGGGAATGGCTACACCTTC.

Many counts were recorded for this clone. This sequence may be a read error, since a much larger clone differs from it by one base. This chain uses TRBV19 with TRBJ1-2; 7 bases are shared with TRBD1. The CDR3 runs 12 residues. V was clipped by 0 bases and J by 13 bases; unmatched bases: 5. Germline-derived CDR1 and CDR2 are LNHDA and SQIVND (reference sequence). The CDR3 spells CASSIEGQLRTF. In DNA form, the CDR3 reads TGTGCCAGTAGTATAGAGGGACAGCTCCGCACCTTC.

This clone was observed at least ten times. CDR3 nucleotide sequence: TGTGCCACCTCCGGGACGCCAAATTCACCCCTCCACTTT. This encodes CATSGTPNSPLHF. The V and J genes are TRBV19 and TRBJ1-6; possible D gene TRBD1, 5 bases. The CDR3 is made up of 13 amino acids. Per germline, CDR1 LNHDA and CDR2 SQIVND (reference sequence). Trimming left V 10 bases short and J 7 bases short, with 14 bases between.